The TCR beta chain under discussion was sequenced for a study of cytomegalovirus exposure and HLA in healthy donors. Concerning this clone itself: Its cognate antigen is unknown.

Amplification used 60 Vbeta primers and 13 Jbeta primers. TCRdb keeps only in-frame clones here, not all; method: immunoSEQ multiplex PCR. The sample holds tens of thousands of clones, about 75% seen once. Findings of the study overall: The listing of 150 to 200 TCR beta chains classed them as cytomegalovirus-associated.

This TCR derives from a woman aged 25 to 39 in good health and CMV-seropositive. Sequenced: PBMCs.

The CDR3 spells CASSQEGGLSSYEQYF. The DNA of the CDR3 is TGCGCCAGCAGCCAAGAGGGGGGTTTGAGCTCCTACGAGCAGTACTTC. The gene calls are TRBV4-1 and TRBJ2-7; possibly TRBD2 for D (6 bases). Germline V gives CDR1 MGHRA, CDR2 YSYEKL. This CDR3 contains 16 residues. The V end was cut by 0 bases, the J end by 0 bases, with 12 bases between.